This T cell receptor (beta chain) was retrieved from a study of blood T cell repertoires in COVID-19. The overall study: Samples of COVID-19 (acute and convalescent) were obtained from the United States, Italy and Spain.

Profiling relied on immunoSEQ multiplex PCR, and the TCRdb table lists in-frame clones only, not all of them. The data show about 230,000 clones, approximately 85% seen once. Germline loops: CDR1 SGHTA, CDR2 FQGTGA. CDR3 length: 14 amino acids. Germline trimming cut 5 bases from V and 4 bases from J; bases unmatched to any gene: 4. This sequence was found in a man between 40 and 49 years old with acute or convalescent COVID-19. The specimen was peripheral blood. The chain employs TRBV7-3 and TRBJ1-1; 10 bases align to TRBD1. CDR3 DNA sequence: TGTGCCAGCAGCCTGGACAGGGGGAGCACTGAAGCTTTCTTT. This sequence encodes CASSLDRGSTEAFF.